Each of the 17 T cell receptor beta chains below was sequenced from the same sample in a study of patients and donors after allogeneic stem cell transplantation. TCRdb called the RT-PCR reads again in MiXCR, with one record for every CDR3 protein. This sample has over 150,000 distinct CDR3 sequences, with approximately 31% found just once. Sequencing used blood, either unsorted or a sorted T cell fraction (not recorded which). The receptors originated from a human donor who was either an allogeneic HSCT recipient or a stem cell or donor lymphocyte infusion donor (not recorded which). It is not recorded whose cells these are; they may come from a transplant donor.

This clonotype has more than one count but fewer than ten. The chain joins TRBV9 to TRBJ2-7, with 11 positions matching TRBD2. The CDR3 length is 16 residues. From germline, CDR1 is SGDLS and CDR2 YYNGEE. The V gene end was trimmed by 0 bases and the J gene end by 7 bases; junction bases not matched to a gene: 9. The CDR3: CASSVGELAGVDEQYF. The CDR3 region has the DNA TGTGCCAGCAGCGTAGGGGAACTAGCGGGAGTGGATGAGCAGTACTTC.

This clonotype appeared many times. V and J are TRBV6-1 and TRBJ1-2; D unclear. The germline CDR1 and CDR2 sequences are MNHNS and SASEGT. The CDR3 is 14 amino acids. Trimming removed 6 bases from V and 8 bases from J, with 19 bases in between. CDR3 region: CASRLLNPGNGYTF. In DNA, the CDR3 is TGTGCCAGCAGACTACTAAATCCTGGGAACGGCTACACCTTC.

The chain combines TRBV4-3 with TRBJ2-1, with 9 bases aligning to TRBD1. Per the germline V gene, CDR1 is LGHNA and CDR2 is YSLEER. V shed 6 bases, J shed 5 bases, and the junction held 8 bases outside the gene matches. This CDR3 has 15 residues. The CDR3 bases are TGCGCCAGCAGTCAGGGGACAGGGCAGAACAATGAGCAGTTCTTC. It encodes CASSQGTGQNNEQFF.

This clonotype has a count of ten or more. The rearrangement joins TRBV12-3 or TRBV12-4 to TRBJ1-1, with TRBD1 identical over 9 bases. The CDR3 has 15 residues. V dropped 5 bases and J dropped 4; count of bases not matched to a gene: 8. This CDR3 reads CASSQGTGSSTEAFF. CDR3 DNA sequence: TGTGCCAGCAGTCAAGGGACAGGGTCGAGCACTGAAGCTTTCTTT.

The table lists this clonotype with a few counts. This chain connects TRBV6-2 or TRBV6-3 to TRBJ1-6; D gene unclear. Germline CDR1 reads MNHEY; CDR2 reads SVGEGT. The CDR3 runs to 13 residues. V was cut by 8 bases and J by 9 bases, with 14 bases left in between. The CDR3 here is CASVRVGGSPLHF. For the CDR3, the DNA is TGTGCCAGCGTACGAGTGGGAGGTTCACCCCTCCACTTT.

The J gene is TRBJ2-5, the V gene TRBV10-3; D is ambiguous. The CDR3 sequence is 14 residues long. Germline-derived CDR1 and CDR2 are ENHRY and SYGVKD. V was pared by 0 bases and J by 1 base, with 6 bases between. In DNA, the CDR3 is TGTGCCATCAGTGAGTCAGGCAGCCAAGAGACCCAGTACTTC. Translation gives CAISESGSQETQYF.

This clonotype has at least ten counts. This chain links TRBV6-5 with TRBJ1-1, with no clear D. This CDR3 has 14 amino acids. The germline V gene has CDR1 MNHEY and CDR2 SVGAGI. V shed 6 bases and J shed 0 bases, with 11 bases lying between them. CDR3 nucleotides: TGTGCCAGCAGGGGAGGACGGTTGAACACTGAAGCTTTCTTT. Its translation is CASRGGRLNTEAFF.

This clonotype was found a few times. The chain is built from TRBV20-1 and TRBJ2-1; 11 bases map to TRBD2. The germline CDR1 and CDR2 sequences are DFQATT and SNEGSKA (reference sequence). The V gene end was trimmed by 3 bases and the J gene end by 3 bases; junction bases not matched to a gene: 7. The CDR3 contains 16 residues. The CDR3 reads CSARPGLAVFYNEQFF. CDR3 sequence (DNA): TGCAGTGCTAGGCCGGGACTAGCGGTCTTCTACAATGAGCAGTTCTTC.

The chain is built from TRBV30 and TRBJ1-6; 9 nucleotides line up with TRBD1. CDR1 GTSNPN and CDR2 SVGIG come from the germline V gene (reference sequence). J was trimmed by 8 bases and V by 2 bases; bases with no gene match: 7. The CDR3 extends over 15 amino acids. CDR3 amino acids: CAWSQQGARYSPLHF. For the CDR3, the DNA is TGTGCCTGGAGTCAACAGGGGGCGCGGTATTCACCCCTCCACTTT.

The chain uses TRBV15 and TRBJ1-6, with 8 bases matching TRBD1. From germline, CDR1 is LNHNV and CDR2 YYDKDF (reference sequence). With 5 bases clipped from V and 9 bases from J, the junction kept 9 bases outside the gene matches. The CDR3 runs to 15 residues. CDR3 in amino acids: CATSPAGGLGSPLHF. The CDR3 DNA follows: TGTGCCACCAGCCCTGCAGGGGGCCTGGGTTCACCCCTCCACTTT.

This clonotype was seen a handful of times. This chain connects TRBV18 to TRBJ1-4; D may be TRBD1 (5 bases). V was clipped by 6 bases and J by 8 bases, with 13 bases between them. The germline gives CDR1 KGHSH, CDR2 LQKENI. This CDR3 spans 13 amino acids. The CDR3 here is CASSYAGHEKLFF. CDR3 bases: TGTGCCAGCTCTTACGCTGGACACGAAAAACTGTTTTTT.

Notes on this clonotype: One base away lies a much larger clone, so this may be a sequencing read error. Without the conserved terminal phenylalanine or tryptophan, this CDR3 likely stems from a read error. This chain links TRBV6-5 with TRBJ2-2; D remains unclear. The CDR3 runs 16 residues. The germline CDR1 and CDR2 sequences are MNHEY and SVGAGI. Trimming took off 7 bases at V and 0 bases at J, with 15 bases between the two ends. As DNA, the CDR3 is TGTGCCAGCACCCCGAGACGCCTGCCGAACACCGGGGAGCTGTTTTTG. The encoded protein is CASTPRRLPNTGELFL.

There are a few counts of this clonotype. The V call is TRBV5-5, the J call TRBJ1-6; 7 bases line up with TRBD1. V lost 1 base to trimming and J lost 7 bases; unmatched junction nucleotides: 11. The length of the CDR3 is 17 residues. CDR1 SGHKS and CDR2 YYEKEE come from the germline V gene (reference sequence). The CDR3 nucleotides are TGTGCCAGCAGCTTGCGGGGGGCGGGGACAGTCAATTCACCCCTCCACTTT. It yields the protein CASSLRGAGTVNSPLHF.

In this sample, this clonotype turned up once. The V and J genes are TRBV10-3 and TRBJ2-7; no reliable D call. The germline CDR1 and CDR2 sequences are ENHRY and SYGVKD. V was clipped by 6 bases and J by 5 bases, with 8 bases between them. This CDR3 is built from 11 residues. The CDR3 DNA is TGTGCCATCAGGTCCCAGGACGAGCAGTACTTC. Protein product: CAIRSQDEQYF.

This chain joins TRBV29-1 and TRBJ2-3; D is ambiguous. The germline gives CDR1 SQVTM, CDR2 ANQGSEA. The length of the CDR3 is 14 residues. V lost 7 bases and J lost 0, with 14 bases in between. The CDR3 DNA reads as TGCAGCGCCCAAAGCGCAACTAGCACAGATACGCAGTATTTT. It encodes CSAQSATSTDTQYF.

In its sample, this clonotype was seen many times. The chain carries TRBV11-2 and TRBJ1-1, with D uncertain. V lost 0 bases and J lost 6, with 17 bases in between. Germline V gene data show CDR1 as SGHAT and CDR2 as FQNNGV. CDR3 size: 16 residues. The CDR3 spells CASSLEAWEGRAEAFF. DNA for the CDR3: TGTGCCAGCAGCTTAGAGGCCTGGGAAGGGCGTGCTGAAGCTTTCTTT. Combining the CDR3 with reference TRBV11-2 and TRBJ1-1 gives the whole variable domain EAGVAQSPRYKIIEKRQSVAFWCNPISGHATLYWYQQILGQGPKLLIQFQNNGVVDDSQLPKDRFSAERLKGVDSTLKIQPAKLEDSAVYLCASSLEAWEGRAEAFFGQGTRLTVV.

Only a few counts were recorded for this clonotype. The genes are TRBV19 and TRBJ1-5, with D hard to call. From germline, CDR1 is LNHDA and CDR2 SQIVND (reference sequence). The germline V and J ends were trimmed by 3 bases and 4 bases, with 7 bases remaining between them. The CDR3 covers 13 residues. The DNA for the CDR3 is TGTGCCAGTAGTATTAGGGCTAATCAGCCCCAGCATTTT. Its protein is CASSIRANQPQHF.